The 19 T cell receptor beta chains below were found in one sample sequenced in a study of T cells expressing NK-cell markers. TCRdb reprocessed the 5' RACE reads; each CDR3 protein has one entry and no DNA is given. The repertoire table contains about 370,000 distinct CDR3 sequences. Sequencing was done on a sample of blood T cells: a sorted CD56 or NKG2C T cell subset, CD4+ or CD8+ T cells, or bulk PBMC T cells (not recorded which). These TCRs come from a woman in her fifties or sixties in good health.

This chain uses TRBV11-2 with TRBJ1-6. CDR1 and CDR2 (germline): SGHAT, FQNNGV. The CDR3 extends over 14 amino acids. The CDR3 is CASSQMEGYSPLHF.

The J gene is TRBJ2-3, the V gene TRBV18; lacking DNA, the TRBD1 call made by TCRdb goes unchecked. Germline V gene data show CDR1 as KGHSH and CDR2 as LQKENI. CDR3 length equals 17 residues. CDR3 sequence: CASSPAGQLGNTDTQYF.

The chain couples TRBV2 to TRBJ2-3; TCRdb outputs TRBD1, but without DNA this stays unchecked. The CDR3 runs to 15 residues. Germline assignment: CDR1 SNHLY and CDR2 FYNNEI. CDR3 sequence reads: CASFLQSAHTDTQYF.

The V gene is TRBV20-1, the J gene TRBJ1-4. This CDR3 is 16 amino acids long. Germline V CDR1 and CDR2: DFQATT, SNEGSKA (reference sequence). CDR3 region: CSARDPAVSPNEKLFF.

The chain carries TRBV24-1 and TRBJ2-5. The CDR3 runs 16 residues. CDR1 is KGHDR and CDR2 is SFDVKD in the germline V gene. CDR3 region: CATSDFSLGWGETQYF.

The genes are TRBV7-6 and TRBJ1-2. This CDR3 comprises 16 residues. Germline assignment: CDR1 SGHVS and CDR2 FNYEAQ. This CDR3 reads CASSPRAKPLGYGYTF.

The genes are TRBV6-2 or TRBV6-3 and TRBJ2-1. This CDR3 region has 16 residues. The germline V gene encodes CDR1 MNHEY and CDR2 SVGEGT. CDR3 in amino acids: CASSYMGGDSYNEQFF.

The chain combines TRBV6-2 or TRBV6-3 with TRBJ2-7. In germline, CDR1 is MNHEY, CDR2 SVGEGT. The CDR3 is 11 residues long. The CDR3 protein is CADVGRIEQYF.

The rearrangement joins TRBV5-1 to TRBJ2-1; TCRdb's assignment of TRBD1 cannot be checked, as there is no DNA. The germline gives CDR1 SGHRS, CDR2 YFSETQ. This CDR3 comprises 15 residues. The CDR3 spells CASSTPGQGLNEQFF.

This chain uses TRBV19 with TRBJ1-1; TCRdb reports TRBD1, a call that lacks DNA to check it against. In germline, CDR1 is LNHDA, CDR2 SQIVND (reference sequence). The CDR3 sequence is 13 residues long. This CDR3 reads CASSILGDTEAFF.

The V and J genes are TRBV7-8 and TRBJ2-1; TCRdb names TRBD2, which stays unverified in the absence of DNA. The CDR3 extends over 16 amino acids. CDR1 is SGHVS, CDR2 FQNEAQ, per germline. CDR3 loop: CASSPLTRSSYNEQFF.

The gene calls are TRBV19 and TRBJ2-5; no DNA is available, so the TRBD1 call from TCRdb remains unchecked. Germline CDR1 reads LNHDA; CDR2 reads SQIVND (reference sequence). The CDR3 is made up of 13 amino acids. CDR3 loop: CASREGAKETQYF.

The genes are TRBV4-1 and TRBJ2-2; checking the TCRdb D call of TRBD1 is not possible without DNA. In germline, CDR1 is MGHRA, CDR2 YSYEKL. This CDR3 contains 14 residues. CDR3 in amino acids: CASSQDRVVGELFF.

The gene calls are TRBV12-3 or TRBV12-4 and TRBJ2-1; TCRdb reports TRBD2, a call that lacks DNA to check it against. The CDR3 spans 16 residues. The CDR3 here is CASSPTGTSGRHEQFF.

The rearrangement uses TRBV16 and TRBJ2-3; the D call from TCRdb, TRBD2, cannot be confirmed without DNA. This CDR3 comprises 11 residues. CDR1 and CDR2 from the germline V gene are KGHSY and FQNENV. The CDR3 spells CASSQGTVQYF. Complete variable domain (other parts from reference TRBV16 and TRBJ2-3): GEEVAQTPKHLVRGEGQKAKLYCAPIKGHSYVFWYQQVLKNEFKFLISFQNENVFDETGMPKERFSAKCLPNSPCSLEIQATKLEDSAVYFCASSQGTVQYFGPGTRLTVL.

This chain uses TRBV5-1 with TRBJ1-5. Germline loops: CDR1 SGHRS, CDR2 YFSETQ. The CDR3 has 18 amino acids. The CDR3 spells CASIRDVSPRWCNQPQHF.

This chain links TRBV6-1 with TRBJ2-1; TCRdb selects TRBD2, and the lack of DNA leaves this call unchecked. CDR3 length equals 16 residues. Germline CDR1 is MNHNS and CDR2 is SASEGT. CDR3 residues: CASSEGLAGGYNEQFF.

The chain employs TRBV11-1 and TRBJ2-3; TCRdb's D call, TRBD1, is unchecked because there is no DNA. The germline V gene encodes CDR1 SGHAT and CDR2 FQDESV (reference sequence). The length of the CDR3 is 15 residues. CDR3 residues: CASSSDRGGTDTQYF.

The CDR3 is CATSESEGSYNSPLHF. This sequence joins TRBV7-9 and TRBJ1-6. This CDR3 is 16 amino acids long. The germline CDR1 and CDR2 sequences are SEHNR and FQNEAQ (reference sequence).